This T cell receptor beta chain was recorded in a study of control samples from healthy donors and cancer patients. The germline V gene encodes CDR1 SGHNT and CDR2 YENEEA. The V end lost 5 bases, the J end lost 6 bases, and 14 bases lay between the germline ends. This CDR3 has 15 amino acids. Sequencing used immunoSEQ multiplex PCR; TCRdb keeps in-frame clones, though not all of them. The sample gives under 150,000 clones, around 86% of which show up once; 8% to 9% is in the top ten. V gene TRBV11-3 combines with J gene TRBJ1-6; D is possibly TRBD1 (6 bases). Source material: blood. The receptor was derived from a man in his forties in good health. CDR3 residues: CASSPNRDPNSPLHF. The CDR3 DNA sequence: TGTGCCAGCAGCCCTAACAGGGACCCTAATTCACCCCTCCACTTT.